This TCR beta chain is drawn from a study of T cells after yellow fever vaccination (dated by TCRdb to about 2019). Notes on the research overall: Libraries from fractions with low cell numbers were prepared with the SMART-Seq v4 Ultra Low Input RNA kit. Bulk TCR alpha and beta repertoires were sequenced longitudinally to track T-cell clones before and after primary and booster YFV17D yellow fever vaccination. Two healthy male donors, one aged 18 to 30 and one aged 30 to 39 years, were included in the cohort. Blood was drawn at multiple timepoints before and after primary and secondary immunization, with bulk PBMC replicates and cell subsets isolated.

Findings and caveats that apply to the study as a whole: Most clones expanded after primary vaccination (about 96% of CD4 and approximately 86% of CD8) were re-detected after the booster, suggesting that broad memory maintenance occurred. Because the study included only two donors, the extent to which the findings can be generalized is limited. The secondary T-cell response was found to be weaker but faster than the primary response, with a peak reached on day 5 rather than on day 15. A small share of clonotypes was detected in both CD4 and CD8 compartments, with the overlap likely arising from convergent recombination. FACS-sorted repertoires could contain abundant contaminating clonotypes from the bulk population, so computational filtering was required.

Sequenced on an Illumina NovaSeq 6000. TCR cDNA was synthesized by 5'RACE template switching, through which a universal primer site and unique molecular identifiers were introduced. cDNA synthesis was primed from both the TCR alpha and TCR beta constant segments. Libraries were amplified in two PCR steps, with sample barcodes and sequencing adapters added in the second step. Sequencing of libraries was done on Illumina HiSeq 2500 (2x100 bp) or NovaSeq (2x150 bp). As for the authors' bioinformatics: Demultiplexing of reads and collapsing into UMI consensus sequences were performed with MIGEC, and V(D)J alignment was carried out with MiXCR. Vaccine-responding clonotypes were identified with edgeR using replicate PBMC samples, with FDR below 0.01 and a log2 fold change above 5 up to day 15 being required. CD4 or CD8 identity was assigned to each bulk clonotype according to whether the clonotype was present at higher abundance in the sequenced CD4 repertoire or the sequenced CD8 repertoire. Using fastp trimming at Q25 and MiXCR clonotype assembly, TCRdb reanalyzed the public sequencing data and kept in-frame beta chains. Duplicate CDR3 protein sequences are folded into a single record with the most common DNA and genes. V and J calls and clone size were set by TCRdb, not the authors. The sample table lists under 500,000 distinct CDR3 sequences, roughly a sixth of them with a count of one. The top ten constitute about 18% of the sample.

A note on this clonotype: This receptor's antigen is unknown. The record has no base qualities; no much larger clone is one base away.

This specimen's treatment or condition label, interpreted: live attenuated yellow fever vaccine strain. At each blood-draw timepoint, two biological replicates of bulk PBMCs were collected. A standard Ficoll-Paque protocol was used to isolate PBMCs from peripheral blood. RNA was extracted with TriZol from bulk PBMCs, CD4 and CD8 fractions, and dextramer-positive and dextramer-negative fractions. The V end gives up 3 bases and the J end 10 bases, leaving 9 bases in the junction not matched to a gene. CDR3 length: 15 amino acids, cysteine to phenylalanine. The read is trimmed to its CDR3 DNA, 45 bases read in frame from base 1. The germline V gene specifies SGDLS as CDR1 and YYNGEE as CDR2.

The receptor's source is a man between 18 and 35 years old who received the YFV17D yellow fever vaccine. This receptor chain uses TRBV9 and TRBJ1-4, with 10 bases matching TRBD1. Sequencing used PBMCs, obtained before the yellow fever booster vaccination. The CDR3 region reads CASSAAGTGVGKLFF. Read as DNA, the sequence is TGTGCCAGCAGCGCCGCCGGGACAGGGGTCGGAAAACTGTTTTTT.